These T cell receptor beta chains were read from a single sample in a study of breast tumors, draining lymph nodes, adjacent tissues. MiXCR, applied by TCRdb to the multiplex PCR reads, yields one record per CDR3 protein. This table has more than 85,000 distinct CDR3 sequences, approximately 22% appearing once. Sequencing was done on a sample of axillary lymph node tissue. These receptors originate from a female donor with breast cancer. Some clones in this sample may be carry-over from other donors' samples. Both conserved end residues are part of each CDR3. A D gene is named only where the DNA matches it firmly. For some rows the clone size is stated as once, few or many, or as a class when expanded; others skip it.

V	size	J	length	D	DNA	CDR3
TRBV7-3	-	TRBJ1-6	16	-	TGTGCCAGCAGCTTAAGGGTGAGGGGGTCTAATTCACCCCTCCACTTT	CASSLRVRGSNSPLHF
TRBV29-1	many	TRBJ2-2	16	-	TGCAGCGTTGAAGATGGGGTCGTCGGAAACACCGGGGAGCTGTTTTTT	CSVEDGVVGNTGELFF
TRBV6-6	-	TRBJ1-1	14	TRBD1	TGTGCCAGCAGTTACGTACAGGGGTACACTGAAGCTTTCTTT	CASSYVQGYTEAFF
TRBV12-3/TRBV12-4	many	TRBJ1-4	13	TRBD1	TGTGCCAGCAGGCGACAGGGAGATGAAAAACTGTTTTTT	CASRRQGDEKLFF
TRBV7-2	-	TRBJ2-4	16	TRBD2	TGTGCCAGCGGCTTAGTGGGACTAGCGGGGGAAAACATTCAGTACTTC	CASGLVGLAGENIQYF
TRBV12-3/TRBV12-4	-	TRBJ1-4	14	-	TGTGCCAGCAGTTCTGGATTGCGGGATGAAAAACTGTTTTTT	CASSSGLRDEKLFF
TRBV6-1	few	TRBJ2-1	20	TRBD2	TGTGCCAGACGGTATCACCGACAGAACAACACTAGCGGGAAGGACTATGAGCAGTTCTTC	CARRYHRQNNTSGKDYEQFF
TRBV14	many	TRBJ1-2	13	-	TGTGCCAGCAGCCCCTGGGACGGCCAGGGCTACACCTTC	CASSPWDGQGYTF
TRBV5-6	many	TRBJ1-6	13	-	TGTGCCAGCAGCTTGGATTATAATTCACCCCTCCACTTT	CASSLDYNSPLHF
TRBV12-3/TRBV12-4	many	TRBJ1-5	14	-	TGTGCCAGCAGCAAAGACAGGACCTATCAGCCCCAGCATTTT	CASSKDRTYQPQHF
TRBV12-3/TRBV12-4	-	TRBJ1-6	12	TRBD1	TGTGCCAGCAGTCCCGGGACAGGGGCCTTCCGCTTT	CASSPGTGAFRF
TRBV12-3/TRBV12-4	many	TRBJ2-7	13	-	TGTGCCAGCAGTTTGCGGCAGTTGAGTGAGCAGTACTTC	CASSLRQLSEQYF
TRBV18	once	TRBJ2-7	17	TRBD2	TGTGCCAGCTCACCATCTATAGCGGGAGGGTCCACCTACGAGCAGTACTTC	CASSPSIAGGSTYEQYF
TRBV7-6	many	TRBJ1-3	15	TRBD1	TGTGCCAGCAGCGACGGGACAGACTCTGGAAACACCATATATTTT	CASSDGTDSGNTIYF
TRBV15	many	TRBJ1-5	14	-	TGTGCCACGCAGGACGGGGAAAGCAATCAGCCCCAGCATTTT	CATQDGESNQPQHF
TRBV20-1	-	TRBJ2-7	16	-	TGCAGTGCTAGAGGTCGCAGTAGCTCCGACGCCTACGAGCAGTACTTC	CSARGRSSSDAYEQYF
TRBV11-2	many	TRBJ1-6	13	-	TGTGCCAGCAGCTTAAACAGGGAATCACCCCTCCACTTT	CASSLNRESPLHF
TRBV7-3	-	TRBJ2-3	13	-	TGTGCCAGCAGCCGCCAGCTGGGAGATACGCAGTATTTT	CASSRQLGDTQYF
TRBV11-2	many	TRBJ2-7	13	-	TGTGCCAGCAGGACAAGCGGACCCTACGAGCAGTACTTC	CASRTSGPYEQYF
TRBV2	many	TRBJ2-3	13	-	TGTGCCAGCCTTGACCGGCTAAGGGATACGCAGTATTTT	CASLDRLRDTQYF
TRBV2	-	TRBJ2-1	14	TRBD2	TGTGCCGGCAGCATAGCGGGAGGGCGGGCCGAGCAGTTCTTC	CAGSIAGGRAEQFF
TRBV5-5	many	TRBJ2-7	15	-	TGTGCCAGCAGTCTCGAACCCAGGGTTGCCTACGAGCAGTACTTC	CASSLEPRVAYEQYF
TRBV4-1	many	TRBJ2-7	15	-	TGCGCCAGCAGCCAGGACGGGTCGCGGTCGGAAAAGCAGTACTTC	CASSQDGSRSEKQYF
TRBV11-2	many	TRBJ2-7	15	TRBD1	TGTGCCAGCAGCTTAGGGACAGGCTTAACCTACGAGCAGTACTTC	CASSLGTGLTYEQYF
TRBV2	-	TRBJ1-1	12	TRBD1	TGTGCCAGCGGTGGGACAGGGGGCGTAGCTTTCTTT	CASGGTGGVAFF
TRBV19	once	TRBJ2-2	15	-	TGTGCCAGTAGTCCTAATAGCCTAGCCACCGGGGAGCTGTTTTTT	CASSPNSLATGELFF
TRBV2	many	TRBJ2-1	15	-	TGTGCCAGCAGAGCAGAACAGAGCTCCTACAATGAGCAGTTCTTC	CASRAEQSSYNEQFF
TRBV5-1	many	TRBJ2-7	13	-	TGCGCCAGCAGCTTACTACAGGGCTACGAGCAGTACTTC	CASSLLQGYEQYF
TRBV24-1	many	TRBJ2-7	13	-	TGTGCCACCAGTGTTACGCAGGGTTCCGAGCAGTACTTC	CATSVTQGSEQYF
TRBV29-1	-	TRBJ2-6	17	-	TGCAGCGTTGTAGGTCGCGAGGGGGGATCTGGGGCCAACGTCCTGACTTTC	CSVVGREGGSGANVLTF
TRBV20-1	many	TRBJ1-2	14	-	TGCAGTGCTAGAAGCCCCGGGAGTAACTATGGCTACACCTTC	CSARSPGSNYGYTF
TRBV7-9	many	TRBJ1-2	11	-	TGTGCCAGCAGCTCCAGTGATGGCTACACCTTC	CASSSSDGYTF
TRBV20-1	-	TRBJ2-5	10	-	TGCAGTGCTAGAAGAGAGGCCCAGTACTTC	CSARREAQYF
TRBV10-3	many	TRBJ1-2	14	-	TGTGCCATCAGTGAGGCCAGGGCGGACTATGGCTACACCTTC	CAISEARADYGYTF
TRBV28	-	TRBJ2-2	18	-	TGTGCCAGCAGTTTCAATCGTGGCGCAGGGGCGAACACCGGGGAGCTGTTTTTT	CASSFNRGAGANTGELFF
TRBV18	-	TRBJ2-7	14	TRBD1	TGTGCCAGCTCATCGCGACAGGGTAACTACGAGCAGTACTTC	CASSSRQGNYEQYF
TRBV20-1	-	TRBJ2-1	15	TRBD2	TGCAGTGCTGGGGGGACGGGACTAGTGAAGGGAGAGCAGTTCTTC	CSAGGTGLVKGEQFF
TRBV6-1	many	TRBJ2-5	11	-	TGTGCCAGCAGTGTTCAAGAGACCCAGTACTTC	CASSVQETQYF
TRBV20-1	many	TRBJ2-1	14	-	TGCAGTGCTAGAGATGTAGCTTCTGGGAATGAGCAGTTCTTC	CSARDVASGNEQFF
TRBV15	-	TRBJ2-7	16	TRBD1	TGTGCCACCAGCAGAGGAACAGGGGATTTAACCTACGAGCAGTACTTC	CATSRGTGDLTYEQYF
TRBV3-1	many	TRBJ2-7	12	TRBD1	TGTGCCAGCAGTTACGGACAGGTCGAGCAGTACTTC	CASSYGQVEQYF
TRBV3-1	-	TRBJ1-5	18	-	TGTGCCAGCAGCCACCCCCTTAGTGGGTTACGGTGCAATCAGCCCCAGCATTTT	CASSHPLSGLRCNQPQHF
TRBV2	many	TRBJ1-4	13	-	TGTGCCAGCAGTGGGCGGCAGAATGAAAAACTGTTTTTT	CASSGRQNEKLFF
TRBV7-6	many	TRBJ1-4	14	TRBD1	TGTGCCAGCAGCACGGACAGGGCTAATGAAAAACTGTTTTTT	CASSTDRANEKLFF
TRBV7-9	many	TRBJ2-1	15	TRBD2	TGTGCCAGCAGCCCCAGCGGGAGGCCTAACAATGAGCAGTTCTTC	CASSPSGRPNNEQFF
TRBV6-2/TRBV6-3	many	TRBJ1-6	17	-	TGTGCCAGCAGTTACTCGGCCCAGCTCTCCTATAATTCACCCCTCCACTTT	CASSYSAQLSYNSPLHF
TRBV28	few	TRBJ2-5	17	TRBD1	TGTGCCAGCAGTTTATATTCGGGGACAGGGGAGTTTGGGACCCAGTACTTC	CASSLYSGTGEFGTQYF
TRBV24-1	many	TRBJ1-4	14	-	TGTGCCACCTCCGAGGGGGACCGTAATGAAAAACTGTTTTTT	CATSEGDRNEKLFF
TRBV20-1	many	TRBJ2-3	13	-	TGCAGGGTTCAGCGGGCGAGCACAGATACGCAGTATTTT	CRVQRASTDTQYF
TRBV30	many	TRBJ2-7	12	-	TGTGCCTGGAGCCGGACTATTTACGAGCAGTACTTC	CAWSRTIYEQYF
TRBV19	few	TRBJ2-3	16	TRBD2	TGTGCCAGTAGGGGACTAGCGGGAATTCAGGCAGATACGCAGTATTTT	CASRGLAGIQADTQYF
TRBV13	-	TRBJ2-6	13	-	TGTGCCAGCAGCTCTGGGTCTGCCAACGTCCTGACTTTC	CASSSGSANVLTF
TRBV7-6	many	TRBJ2-2	14	-	TGTGCCAGCAGCTTAGAAGGCTCTGGGAGGGAGCTGTTTTTT	CASSLEGSGRELFF
TRBV6-1	-	TRBJ2-5	16	TRBD1	TGTGCCAGCAGGTTGGACAGGGGACTGTACCAAGAGACCCAGTACTTC	CASRLDRGLYQETQYF
TRBV12-3/TRBV12-4	many	TRBJ2-7	11	-	TGTGCCAGCAGTTTAGTCAACGAGCAGTACTTC	CASSLVNEQYF